The 8 T cell receptor beta chains below all came from one sample that was sequenced in a study of T-cell memory formation after mild COVID-19. TCRdb re-called the 5' RACE reads with MiXCR, one entry per CDR3 protein. Here the sample spans 350,000 or so distinct CDR3 sequences, roughly 13% being singletons. Material: PBMCs or a T cell subset sorted from them (not recorded which). The receptors here all came from a man aged 18 to 29 who had mild COVID-19 (a few samples of this study predate the infection). Cell type and time point are not known.

This clonotype was found a few times. J is TRBJ1-2 and V is TRBV5-1, with D perhaps matching TRBD1 (6 bases). The CDR3 totals 14 residues. V lost 4 bases and J 2 bases, leaving 12 bases between the germline ends. The germline CDR1 and CDR2 sequences are SGHRS and YFSETQ. The CDR3 coding sequence is TGCGCCAGCAGCCAGACCCAGGGGAACTATGGCTACACCTTC. This encodes CASSQTQGNYGYTF. Drawing the rest from reference TRBV5-1 and TRBJ1-2, the complete variable domain is KAGVTQTPRYLIKTRGQQVTLSCSPISGHRSVSWYQQTPGQGLQFLFEYFSETQRNKGNFPGRFSGRQFSNSRSEMNVSTLELGDSALYLCASSQTQGNYGYTFGSGTRLTVV.

The rearrangement uses TRBV5-1 and TRBJ1-6; D ambiguous. Trimming left V 0 bases short and J 7 bases short, with 20 bases between. CDR3 size: 18 residues. Germline assignment: CDR1 SGHRS and CDR2 YFSETQ. The CDR3 DNA is TGCGCCAGCAGCTTGGAGGCGGGCAGGTATCTTCAGAATTCACCCCTCCACTTT. It encodes CASSLEAGRYLQNSPLHF.

This clonotype was seen a handful of times. J is TRBJ2-5 and V is TRBV6-2 or TRBV6-3, with a tentative D call TRBD2 (6 bases). Germline values: CDR1 MNHEY, CDR2 SVGEGT. The CDR3 consists of 17 residues. Trimming shortened V by 0 bases and J by 4 bases, and 18 bases separated the two germline ends. Here the CDR3 DNA reads TGTGCCAGCAGTTACTCGGCGGGGATGGTTCTACGAGAGACCCAGTACTTC. Its protein product is CASSYSAGMVLRETQYF.

This clonotype was observed many times. CDR3 nucleotides: TGTGCCAGCAGGAATAGCGGGGGGGAGACCCAGTACTTC. It yields the protein CASRNSGGETQYF. The chain uses TRBV12-3 or TRBV12-4 and TRBJ2-5; 10 bases are shared with TRBD2. CDR3 size: 13 residues. Trimming took 6 bases from V and 5 from J; bases not matched to a gene: 3.

The J gene is TRBJ1-1, the V gene TRBV7-9; no reliable D call. The V gene lost 5 bases and the J gene lost 1 base, with 11 bases spanning the gap. The CDR3 spans 14 residues. Germline CDR1 and CDR2: SEHNR and FQNEAQ (reference sequence). This CDR3 reads CASSEKGPNTEAFF. CDR3 nucleotide sequence: TGTGCCAGCAGCGAGAAGGGTCCGAACACTGAAGCTTTCTTT.

This clonotype turned up a few times. The DNA of the CDR3 is TGTGCCAGCAGCATAAGGGTCCAGAACACTGAAGCTTTCTTT. Amino acids: CASSIRVQNTEAFF. V gene TRBV7-2 combines with J gene TRBJ1-1; D ambiguous. This CDR3 comprises 14 residues. CDR1 is SGHTA and CDR2 is FQGNSA in the germline V gene. Trimming cost V 5 bases and J 1 base, with 11 bases left between them.

The chain is built from TRBV20-1 and TRBJ1-2; the D gene is possibly TRBD1 (5 bases). The germline V and J ends were trimmed by 4 bases and 5 bases, with 14 bases remaining between them. Germline V gene data show CDR1 as DFQATT and CDR2 as SNEGSKA (reference sequence). The CDR3 spans 13 residues. CDR3 sequence reads: CSAMGQFEYGYTF. The DNA of the CDR3 is TGCAGTGCTATGGGGCAGTTCGAGTATGGCTACACCTTC.

There are a few counts of this clonotype. The chain carries TRBV19 and TRBJ2-3; D is unresolved. The V and J ends lost 5 bases and 6 bases respectively, with 18 bases between them. Per the germline V gene, CDR1 is LNHDA and CDR2 is SQIVND (reference sequence). This CDR3 comprises 15 residues. The CDR3 protein is CASSALEGGKDTQYF. The DNA for the CDR3 is TGTGCCAGTAGTGCCCTGGAAGGTGGTAAGGATACGCAGTATTTT.